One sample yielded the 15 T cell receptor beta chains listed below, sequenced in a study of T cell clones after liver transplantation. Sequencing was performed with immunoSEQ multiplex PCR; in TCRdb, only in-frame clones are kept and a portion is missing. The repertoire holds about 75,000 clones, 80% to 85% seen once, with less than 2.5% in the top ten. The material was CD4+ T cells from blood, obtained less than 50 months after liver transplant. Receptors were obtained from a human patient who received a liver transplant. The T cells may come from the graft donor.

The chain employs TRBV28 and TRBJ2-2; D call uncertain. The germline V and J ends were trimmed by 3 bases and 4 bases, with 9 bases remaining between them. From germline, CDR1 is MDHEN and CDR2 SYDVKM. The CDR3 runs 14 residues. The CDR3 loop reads CASSFSRPTGELFF. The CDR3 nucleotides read TGTGCCAGCAGTTTCTCTAGACCCACCGGGGAGCTGTTTTTT. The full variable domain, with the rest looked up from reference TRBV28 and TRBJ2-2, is DVKVTQSSRYLVKRTGEKVFLECVQDMDHENMFWYRQDPGLGLRLIYFSYDVKMKEKGDIPEGYSVSREKKERFSLILESASTNQTSMYLCASSFSRPTGELFFGEGSRLTVL.

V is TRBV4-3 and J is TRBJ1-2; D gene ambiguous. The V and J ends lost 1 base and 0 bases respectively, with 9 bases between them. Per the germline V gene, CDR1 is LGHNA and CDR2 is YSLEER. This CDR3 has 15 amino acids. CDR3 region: CASSQASAANYGYTF. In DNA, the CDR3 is TGCGCCAGCAGCCAAGCCTCCGCAGCTAACTATGGCTACACCTTC.

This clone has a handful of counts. The CDR3 here is CASSIPGSPYQPQHF. The DNA for the CDR3 is TGTGCCAGTAGTATACCCGGTAGCCCTTATCAGCCCCAGCATTTT. The V call is TRBV19, the J call TRBJ1-5; D gene ambiguous. The V gene lost 2 bases and the J gene lost 5 bases, with 13 bases spanning the gap. The germline gives CDR1 LNHDA, CDR2 SQIVND (reference sequence). The CDR3 runs 15 residues.

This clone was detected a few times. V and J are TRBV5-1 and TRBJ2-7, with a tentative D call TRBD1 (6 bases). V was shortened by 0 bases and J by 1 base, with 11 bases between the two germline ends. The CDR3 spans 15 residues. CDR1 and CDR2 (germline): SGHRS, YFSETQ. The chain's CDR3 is CASSLVGGQSYEQYF. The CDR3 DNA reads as TGCGCCAGCAGCTTGGTAGGAGGACAGTCCTACGAGCAGTACTTC.

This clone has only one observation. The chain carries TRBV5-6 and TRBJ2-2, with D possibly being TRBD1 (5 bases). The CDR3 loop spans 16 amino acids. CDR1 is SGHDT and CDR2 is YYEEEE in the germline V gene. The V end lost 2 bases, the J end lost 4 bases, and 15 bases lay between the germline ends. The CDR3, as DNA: TGTGCCAGCAGCTTAGGGGCAGAAGCCGGCACCGGGGAGCTGTTTTTT. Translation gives CASSLGAEAGTGELFF.

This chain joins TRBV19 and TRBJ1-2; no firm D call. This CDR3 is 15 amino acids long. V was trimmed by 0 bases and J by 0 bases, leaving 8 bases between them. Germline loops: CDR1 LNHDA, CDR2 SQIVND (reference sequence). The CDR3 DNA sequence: TGTGCCAGTAGTATAGATCACGGGGCTAACTATGGCTACACCTTC. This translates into CASSIDHGANYGYTF. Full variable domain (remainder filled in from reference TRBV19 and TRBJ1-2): DGGITQSPKYLFRKEGQNVTLSCEQNLNHDAMYWYRQDPGQGLRLIYYSQIVNDFQKGDIAEGYSVSREKKESFPLTVTSAQKNPTAFYLCASSIDHGANYGYTFGSGTRLTVV.

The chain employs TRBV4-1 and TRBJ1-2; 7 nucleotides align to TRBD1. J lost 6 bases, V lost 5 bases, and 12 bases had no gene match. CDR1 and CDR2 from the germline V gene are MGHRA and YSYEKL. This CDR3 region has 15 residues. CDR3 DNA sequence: TGCGCCAGCAGCGATCCGGGACAGTGGGGAGATGGCTACACCTTC. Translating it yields CASSDPGQWGDGYTF.

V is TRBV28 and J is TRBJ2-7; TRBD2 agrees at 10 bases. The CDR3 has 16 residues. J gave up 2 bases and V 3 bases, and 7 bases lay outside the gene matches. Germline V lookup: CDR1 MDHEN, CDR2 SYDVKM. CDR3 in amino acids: CASSFALAGLTYEQYF. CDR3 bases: TGTGCCAGCAGTTTCGCACTAGCGGGGTTAACCTACGAGCAGTACTTC.

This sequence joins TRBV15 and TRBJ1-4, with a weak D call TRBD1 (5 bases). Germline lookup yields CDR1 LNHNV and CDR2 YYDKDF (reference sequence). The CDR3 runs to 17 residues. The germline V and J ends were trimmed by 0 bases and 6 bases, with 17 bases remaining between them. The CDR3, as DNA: TGTGCCACCAGCAGAGATGGGATGAGGGGCTCTGATGAAAAACTGTTTTTT. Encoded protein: CATSRDGMRGSDEKLFF.

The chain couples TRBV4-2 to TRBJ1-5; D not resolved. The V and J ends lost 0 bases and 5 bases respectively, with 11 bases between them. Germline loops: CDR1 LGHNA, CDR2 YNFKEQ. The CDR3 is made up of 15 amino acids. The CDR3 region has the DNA TGTGCCAGCAGCCAAGACGGGCAGGCCCATCAGCCCCAGCATTTT. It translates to CASSQDGQAHQPQHF.

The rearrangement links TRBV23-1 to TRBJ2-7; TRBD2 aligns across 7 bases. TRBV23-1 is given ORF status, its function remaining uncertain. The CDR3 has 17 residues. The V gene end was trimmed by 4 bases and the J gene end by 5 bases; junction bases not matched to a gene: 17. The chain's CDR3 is CASSRRRQMGGSHEQYF. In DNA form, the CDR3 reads TGCGCCAGCAGTCGAAGGCGTCAAATGGGGGGGTCCCACGAGCAGTACTTC.

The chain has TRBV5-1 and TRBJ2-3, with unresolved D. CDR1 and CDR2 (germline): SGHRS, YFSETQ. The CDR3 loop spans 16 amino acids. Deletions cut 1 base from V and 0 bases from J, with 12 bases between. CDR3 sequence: CASSLLLSTSTDTQYF. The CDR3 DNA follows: TGCGCCAGCAGCTTGCTTCTTTCTACTAGCACAGATACGCAGTATTTT.

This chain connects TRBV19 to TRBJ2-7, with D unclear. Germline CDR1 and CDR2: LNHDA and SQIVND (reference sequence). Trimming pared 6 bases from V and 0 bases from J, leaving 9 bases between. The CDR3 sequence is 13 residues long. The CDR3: CASSSISSYEQYF. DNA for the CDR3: TGTGCCAGTAGCAGCATAAGCTCCTACGAGCAGTACTTC.

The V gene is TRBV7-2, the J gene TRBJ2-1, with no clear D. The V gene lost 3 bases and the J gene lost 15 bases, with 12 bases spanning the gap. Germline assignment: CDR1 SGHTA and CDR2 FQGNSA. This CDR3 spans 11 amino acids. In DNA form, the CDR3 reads TGTGCCAGCAGCTTGGGCTATTCGATGTTCTTC. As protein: CASSLGYSMFF.

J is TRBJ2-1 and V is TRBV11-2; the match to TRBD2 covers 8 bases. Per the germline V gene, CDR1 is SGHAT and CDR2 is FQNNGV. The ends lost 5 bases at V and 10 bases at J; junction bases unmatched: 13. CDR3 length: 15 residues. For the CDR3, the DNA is TGTGCCAGCAGCCATGGCCCGGGAGGGTATATCGAGCAGTTCTTC. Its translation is CASSHGPGGYIEQFF.